The 15 T cell receptor beta chains below were found in one sample sequenced in a study of long-term antiretroviral therapy in people with HIV. An immunoSEQ assay, version v3.0, was performed at survey level. Libraries were prepared by immunoSEQ multiplex PCR; TCRdb keeps only in-frame clonotypes and omits some of them. This table has roughly 28,000 clones, 85% to 90% appearing once. The input for sequencing was unsorted PBMCs, taken 0.5 years after starting antiretroviral therapy. These receptors came from a woman aged 18-29 years with HIV.

The chain's CDR3 is CASRRTDLNTEAFF. The CDR3 nucleotides read TGTGCCAGTAGACGGACGGACCTGAACACTGAAGCTTTCTTT. The chain joins TRBV19 to TRBJ1-1; unclear D gene. The CDR3 runs 14 residues. Trimming left V 6 bases short and J 0 bases short, with 11 bases between. Germline loops: CDR1 LNHDA, CDR2 SQIVND (reference sequence).

The chain joins TRBV25-1 to TRBJ2-1; 11 bases match TRBD2. CDR3 size: 16 residues. Germline lookup yields CDR1 MGHDK and CDR2 SYGVNS. The trim removed 5 bases at V and 4 bases at J, leaving 7 bases unmatched. The CDR3 reads CASSQLAGDLYNEQFF. The CDR3 DNA is TGTGCCAGCAGTCAACTAGCGGGGGACTTATACAATGAGCAGTTCTTC.

The chain uses TRBV27 and TRBJ2-7; 8 bases agree with TRBD2. Per the germline V gene, CDR1 is MNHEY and CDR2 is SMNVEV (reference sequence). CDR3 length: 14 amino acids. J lost 3 bases, V lost 2 bases, and 3 bases had no gene match. For the CDR3, the DNA is TGTGCCAGCAGTTTAGCGGGAGGCCTCTACGAGCAGTACTTC. As protein: CASSLAGGLYEQYF.

As regards this clone: The junction shows a germline mismatch at one end, possibly a read error. The J gene is TRBJ2-7, the V gene TRBV5-4; 9 positions match TRBD1. Germline V gene lookup returns CDR1 SGHNT and CDR2 YYREEE (reference sequence). This CDR3 is 16 amino acids long. Here the CDR3 reads CASSPDQGQGSYEQYF. CDR3 sequence (DNA): TGCGCCAGCAGCCCGGACCAGGGACAGGGTTCTTACGAGCAGTACTTC.

The chain couples TRBV28 to TRBJ2-7; either TRBD1 or TRBD2 may fit D (5 bases each). Germline V gene lookup returns CDR1 MDHEN and CDR2 SYDVKM. This CDR3 comprises 16 residues. Trimming cost V 7 bases and J 0 bases, with 19 bases left between them. The CDR3 DNA reads TGTGCCAGCACCAAAGGTGGGGGATGGAACTCCTACGAGCAGTACTTC. Amino acid sequence: CASTKGGGWNSYEQYF.

The chain recombines TRBV7-2 with TRBJ2-2, with D perhaps matching TRBD2 (6 bases). V was shortened by 5 bases and J by 7 bases, with 14 bases between the two germline ends. There are 14 residues in the CDR3. Germline lookup yields CDR1 SGHTA and CDR2 FQGNSA. For the CDR3, the DNA is TGTGCCAGCAGCCCGTGGGGGGATCGCGGGGAGCTGTTTTTT. This translates into CASSPWGDRGELFF.

The gene calls are TRBV11-3 and TRBJ2-1; D uncertain. The CDR3 sequence is 14 residues long. CDR1 SGHNT and CDR2 YENEEA come from the germline V gene. Trimming cost V 6 bases and J 0 bases, with 9 bases left between them. The chain's CDR3 is CASRAPPSYNEQFF. DNA for the CDR3: TGTGCCAGCAGAGCGCCACCCTCCTACAATGAGCAGTTCTTC.

The genes are TRBV9 and TRBJ2-7; D uncertain. V was clipped by 0 bases and J by 1 base, with 11 bases between them. This CDR3 contains 15 residues. The germline CDR1 and CDR2 sequences are SGDLS and YYNGEE. The CDR3 DNA reads as TGTGCCAGCAGCGTAGGGCTGGGTTATTCCTACGAGCAGTACTTC. This sequence encodes CASSVGLGYSYEQYF.

The chain recombines TRBV4-1 with TRBJ2-5; TRBD2 agrees at 12 bases. This CDR3 is 17 amino acids long. Germline CDR1 and CDR2: MGHRA and YSYEKL. The V gene end was trimmed by 2 bases and the J gene end by 4 bases; junction bases not matched to a gene: 8. In nucleotides, the CDR3 is TGCGCCAGCAGCCAACCGACTAGCGGGAGAAGGGGAGAGACCCAGTACTTC. It is translated as CASSQPTSGRRGETQYF.

The chain employs TRBV5-4 and TRBJ2-7, with a weak D call TRBD2 (7 bases). Germline CDR1 SGHNT, CDR2 YYREEE (reference sequence). V was cut by 4 bases and J by 5 bases, with 25 bases left in between. The CDR3 is 17 amino acids. The CDR3 protein is CASSVDPGGGSRDEQYF. CDR3 DNA sequence: TGTGCCAGCAGCGTGGATCCTGGGGGCGGGAGTCGAGACGAGCAGTACTTC.

This clone was observed once. The rearrangement uses TRBV11-2 and TRBJ2-5, with 16 bases that match TRBD2. CDR3 length: 18 amino acids. Germline CDR1 reads SGHAT; CDR2 reads FQNNGV. V was clipped by 5 bases and J by 5 bases; unmatched bases: 11. The CDR3 sequence is CASSLGLAGGQGQETQYF. As DNA, the CDR3 is TGTGCCAGCAGCCTGGGACTAGCGGGAGGGCAAGGGCAGGAGACCCAGTACTTC. Using reference TRBV11-2 and TRBJ2-5 for the parts outside the CDR3, the full variable domain is EAGVAQSPRYKIIEKRQSVAFWCNPISGHATLYWYQQILGQGPKLLIQFQNNGVVDDSQLPKDRFSAERLKGVDSTLKIQPAKLEDSAVYLCASSLGLAGGQGQETQYFGPGTRLLVL.

This rearrangement joins TRBV5-1 to TRBJ2-1, with 10 bases fitting TRBD1. The CDR3 contains 14 residues. Trimming at V came to 5 bases and at J to 7 bases, leaving 6 bases not matched to a gene. The germline V gene has CDR1 SGHRS and CDR2 YFSETQ. The CDR3 coding sequence is TGCGCCAGCAGTCGGGACAGGGGAGAAAATGAGCAGTTCTTC. This translates into CASSRDRGENEQFF.

This chain uses TRBV28 with TRBJ1-5; 7 bases are shared with TRBD1. Germline-derived CDR1 and CDR2 are MDHEN and SYDVKM. The CDR3 is 16 amino acids. V lost 6 bases and J lost 4; bases outside the gene matches: 12. The CDR3 sequence: CASRPDRAPRNQPQHF. CDR3 sequence (DNA): TGTGCCAGCAGACCAGACAGGGCCCCACGTAATCAGCCCCAGCATTTT.

The chain is built from TRBV28 and TRBJ2-1; TRBD2 might be the D (6 bases). V was clipped by 7 bases and J by 7 bases, with 20 bases between them. Germline V gives CDR1 MDHEN, CDR2 SYDVKM. This CDR3 region has 15 residues. The CDR3 DNA follows: TGTGCCAGCACCCTTAGCGGAGCGCGGGTGAATGAGCAGTTCTTC. Protein product: CASTLSGARVNEQFF.

This clone was observed a single time. The V call is TRBV27, the J call TRBJ2-7; D uncertain. Trimming left V 5 bases short and J 3 bases short, with 14 bases between. The CDR3 is made up of 14 amino acids. Germline CDR1 MNHEY, CDR2 SMNVEV (reference sequence). The CDR3 region is CASSVDLGNYEQYF. CDR3 in DNA: TGTGCCAGCAGTGTTGACCTCGGTAACTACGAGCAGTACTTC.